This T cell receptor beta chain comes out of a study of blood T cell repertoires in COVID-19. The V end was cut by 1 base, the J end by 3 bases, with 4 bases between. CDR3 length: 14 amino acids. Germline CDR1 and CDR2: LGHDT and YNNKEL (reference sequence). The repertoire was sequenced with immunoSEQ multiplex PCR; TCRdb's copy has only in-frame clones and lacks some. The sample comprises some 260,000 clones, about 85% of which are singletons, and roughly 6.3% rests with the top ten. This clonotype originated in a woman aged 25 to 39 with acute COVID-19. The V and J genes are TRBV3-1 (or the pseudogene TRBV3-2) and TRBJ1-6; D is ambiguous. Sequences were obtained from PBMCs or T cells enriched from blood (not recorded which). In DNA, the CDR3 is TGTGCCAGCAGCCAAGGAGTCTATAATTCACCCCTCCACTTT. It is translated as CASSQGVYNSPLHF.